The present TCR beta chain was sequenced within a study of T cell responses to AZD1222 COVID-19 vaccine. Some clones are missing from TCRdb's copy, which holds only in-frame ones; the method was immunoSEQ multiplex PCR. Of 100,000 to 150,000 clones listed, around 90% are singletons. Turning to this clone: Its antigen is unidentified.

The study's findings and limits: Clonal diversity may have been underestimated in mostly white British donors. Among those given AZD1222, only 6 or 7 were seropositive at baseline.

This CDR3 is built from 14 residues. The V gene lost 8 bases and the J gene lost 8 bases, with 21 bases spanning the gap. CDR1 and CDR2 (germline): SNHLY, FYNNEI. J is TRBJ1-2 and V is TRBV2; no definite D call. The source material was peripheral blood, sampled 28 days after the second AZD1222 dose. The sequence was collected from an adult who received the AZD1222 COVID-19 vaccine. The CDR3 DNA reads TGTGCCAGCGCCGGATCAGGAGGGTTGGAGGGCTACACCTTC. This sequence encodes CASAGSGGLEGYTF.